Shown below are 9 T cell receptor beta chains from a single sample sequenced in a study of T-cell reconstitution after alpha-beta-depleted transplantation in children. Unique molecular identifiers were built into the TCRbeta library. TCRdb reanalysed the PCR reads using MiXCR and keeps one entry per CDR3 protein. This sample has about 980,000 distinct CDR3 sequences; about 29% occur once, and the top ten carry 28%. This specimen was PBMCs, mostly from graft donor cells, taken 360 days after TCRalphabeta/CD19-depleted stem cell transplant. The receptors stem from a boy less than two years old who had a stem cell transplant for SCID, so the T cells may come from the graft donor.

The genes are TRBV6-2 or TRBV6-3 and TRBJ1-1; D is unresolved. Trimming stripped 6 bases from V and 5 bases from J, with 19 bases between. CDR3 length: 15 residues. Germline V gene lookup returns CDR1 MNHEY and CDR2 SVGEGT. CDR3 coding DNA: TGTGCCAGCAGCCAGGTTACCGGGGTAGGGACTGAAGCTTTCTTT. This encodes CASSQVTGVGTEAFF.

This sequence joins TRBV12-3 or TRBV12-4 and TRBJ1-1; TRBD1 might be the D (6 bases). V was shortened by 6 bases and J by 4 bases, with 24 bases between the two germline ends. The CDR3 is 17 residues long. CDR3 bases: TGTGCCAGCAGCTCTACCGGGACACCGCAAAGGGGCACTGAAGCTTTCTTT. As protein: CASSSTGTPQRGTEAFF.

V is TRBV14 and J is TRBJ2-1; possible D gene TRBD2, 5 bases. The CDR3 spans 16 residues. Trimming removed 4 bases at V and 0 bases at J, with 13 bases between. The germline CDR1 and CDR2 sequences are SGHDN and FVKESK. The chain's CDR3 is CASSRKTTRSYNEQFF. CDR3 DNA sequence: TGTGCCAGCAGCCGAAAGACTACCCGCTCCTACAATGAGCAGTTCTTC.

This clonotype was found a few times. V usage is TRBV25-1 and J usage is TRBJ2-1; TRBD1 aligns across 8 bases. Looked up from germline, CDR1 is MGHDK and CDR2 is SYGVNS. V shed 1 base, J shed 7 bases, and the junction held 12 bases outside the gene matches. This CDR3 spans 17 amino acids. The CDR3 DNA reads as TGTGCCAGCAGTGAATCCCATCCCGGACAGGGCCTGAATGAGCAGTTCTTC. It encodes CASSESHPGQGLNEQFF. The whole variable domain, remainder taken from reference TRBV25-1 and TRBJ2-1, is EADIYQTPRYLVIGTGKKITLECSQTMGHDKMYWYQQDPGMELHLIHYSYGVNSTEKGDLSSESTVSRIRTEHFPLTLESARPSHTSQYLCASSESHPGQGLNEQFFGPGTRLTVL.

This clonotype was detected a few times. The J gene is TRBJ2-5, the V gene TRBV4-1, with 10 bases fitting TRBD2. The CDR3 spans 15 residues. CDR1 and CDR2 (germline): MGHRA, YSYEKL. Trimming at V came to 3 bases and at J to 4 bases, leaving 5 bases not matched to a gene. Written as DNA, the CDR3 is TGCGCCAGCAGCCACATTAGCGGGAGGCCAGAGACCCAGTACTTC. Protein: CASSHISGRPETQYF.

This clonotype was observed a few times. The gene calls are TRBV2 and TRBJ2-5, with D possibly being TRBD1 (5 bases). The CDR3 contains 11 residues. Per the germline V gene, CDR1 is SNHLY and CDR2 is FYNNEI. With 6 bases removed from V and 3 bases from J, the gap between germline ends came to 5 bases. The chain's CDR3 is CASRTEETQYF. Written as DNA, the CDR3 is TGTGCCAGCAGGACAGAAGAGACCCAGTACTTC.

The chain is built from TRBV5-5 and TRBJ2-7; 9 bases align to TRBD1. Trimming at V came to 3 bases and at J to 2 bases, leaving 6 bases not matched to a gene. Germline CDR1 reads SGHKS; CDR2 reads YYEKEE (reference sequence). This CDR3 region has 15 residues. CDR3 in amino acids: CASSWWDRATYEQYF. The CDR3 DNA follows: TGTGCCAGCAGCTGGTGGGACAGGGCGACCTACGAGCAGTACTTC.

In its sample, this clonotype was seen a few times. The rearrangement joins TRBV12-3 or TRBV12-4 to TRBJ1-3; D unresolved. Trimming took 3 bases from V and 0 from J, leaving 9 bases between them. The CDR3 is made up of 15 amino acids. The CDR3 reads CASSFVLTSGNTIYF. The CDR3 DNA sequence: TGTGCCAGCAGTTTTGTCTTGACCTCTGGAAACACCATATATTTT.

The V call is TRBV20-1, the J call TRBJ1-1; possibly TRBD1 for D (5 bases). The CDR3 contains 13 residues. Germline V lookup: CDR1 DFQATT, CDR2 SNEGSKA (reference sequence). V lost 1 base and J lost 0, with 6 bases in between. In DNA, the CDR3 is TGCAGTGCTAGAGTCAGGGTGAACACTGAAGCTTTCTTT. Translating it yields CSARVRVNTEAFF.